These 15 T cell receptor beta chains share one sample of origin, sequenced in a study of CD8+CD57+ T cells in acquired aplastic anemia. The TCR beta profiling, which covered VDJ combination and CDR3 sequence, was carried out using genomic DNA as the template. One entry per CDR3 protein, called by TCRdb with MiXCR from the reads. Altogether some 120,000 distinct CDR3 sequences are present, about half being singletons, with the ten largest covering roughly 2.7%. The sequenced material came from sorted CD4+, CD8+, or CD8+CD57+ T cells (not recorded which) from PBMCs. The receptor source for this set is a human donor in good health, serving as a control.

The rearrangement uses TRBV29-1 and TRBJ1-2, with D uncertain. The CDR3 consists of 11 residues. Trimming took 2 bases from V and 7 from J, leaving 8 bases between them. Per the germline V gene, CDR1 is SQVTM and CDR2 is ANQGSEA. The CDR3 loop is CSVEWSSGYTF. The CDR3 nucleotides are TGCAGCGTTGAATGGTCGTCTGGCTACACCTTC. The full variable domain, rest sourced from reference TRBV29-1 and TRBJ1-2, is SAVISQKPSRDICQRGTSLTIQCQVDSQVTMMFWYRQQPGQSLTLIATANQGSEATYESGFVIDKFPISRPNLTFSTLTVSNMSPEDSSIYLCSVEWSSGYTFGSGTRLTVV.

This clonotype was counted at least ten times. The chain recombines TRBV5-6 with TRBJ2-5, with 9 bases lining up with TRBD2. Germline loops: CDR1 SGHDT, CDR2 YYEEEE. The V gene end was trimmed by 0 bases and the J gene end by 4 bases; junction bases not matched to a gene: 10. This CDR3 spans 17 amino acids. CDR3 region: CASSLAGVAGAPETQYF. CDR3 DNA: TGTGCCAGCAGCTTGGCCGGAGTAGCGGGGGCCCCAGAGACCCAGTACTTC.

This chain uses TRBV6-1 with TRBJ1-5, with a weak D call TRBD1 (5 bases). The CDR3 is made up of 13 amino acids. The ends were cut back, 6 bases at V and 0 bases at J, with 6 bases in the middle. Germline CDR1 MNHNS, CDR2 SASEGT. The CDR3 nucleotides are TGTGCCAGCAGCAGGGTTAGCAATCAGCCCCAGCATTTT. It yields the protein CASSRVSNQPQHF.

This clonotype was counted at least ten times. V gene TRBV5-5 combines with J gene TRBJ1-2, with TRBD1 as a possible D gene (5 bases). Germline V CDR1 and CDR2: SGHKS, YYEKEE (reference sequence). Trimming took 4 bases from V and 3 from J, leaving 16 bases between them. CDR3 length: 15 amino acids. The CDR3 DNA is TGTGCCAGCAGCCGAAGGGCGGGGCCGGACTATGGCTACACCTTC. Amino acids: CASSRRAGPDYGYTF.

This clonotype was found once. A clone one base away is much larger, so this may be a read error. The chain uses TRBV18 and TRBJ1-3, with TRBD1 as a possible D gene (5 bases). In germline, CDR1 is KGHSH, CDR2 LQKENI. The CDR3 has 15 residues. This chain's CDR3 is CASSPGRQSGSTIYF. CDR3 nucleotide sequence: TGTGCCAGCTCACCGGGTAGACAGTCGGGAAGCACCATATATTTT.

This clonotype was picked up many times. The chain uses TRBV27 and TRBJ1-6; no reliable D call. The CDR3 has 15 amino acids. Germline assignment: CDR1 MNHEY and CDR2 SMNVEV (reference sequence). V gave up 7 bases and J gave up 5 bases, with 15 bases separating them. The CDR3 nucleotides are TGTGCCAGCAAAAGCGTGCGAGTGAATAATTCACCCCTCCACTTT. This sequence encodes CASKSVRVNNSPLHF.

The genes are TRBV19 and TRBJ2-5; possible D gene TRBD1, 5 bases. Per the germline V gene, CDR1 is LNHDA and CDR2 is SQIVND (reference sequence). This CDR3 has 15 residues. V gave up 3 bases and J gave up 2 bases, with 13 bases separating them. The CDR3 DNA reads as TGTGCCAGTAGTATCCAAAGGGGCAGGCAAGAGACCCAGTACTTC. Translated, it gives CASSIQRGRQETQYF.

This clonotype was detected ten times or more. The V and J genes are TRBV7-9 and TRBJ2-3, with D unresolved. Germline CDR1 SEHNR, CDR2 FQNEAQ (reference sequence). CDR3 length: 15 residues. V was shortened by 1 base and J by 3 bases, with 11 bases between the two germline ends. The CDR3 DNA reads as TGTGCCAGCAGCTTAGTCGAAGGGTATACAGATACGCAGTATTTT. As protein: CASSLVEGYTDTQYF. The variable domain in full, completed from reference TRBV7-9 and TRBJ2-3, reads DTGVSQNPRHKITKRGQNVTFRCDPISEHNRLYWYRQTLGQGPEFLTYFQNEAQLEKSRLLSDRFSAERPKGSFSTLEIQRTEQGDSAMYLCASSLVEGYTDTQYFGPGTRLTVL.

This clonotype was detected many times. This rearrangement joins TRBV5-8 to TRBJ2-7; no clear D gene. V was clipped by 3 bases and J by 5 bases, with 12 bases between them. CDR3 size: 13 residues. Germline CDR1 reads SGHTS; CDR2 reads YDEGEE. The CDR3 DNA reads TGTGCCAGCAGCTCGTTCGCTAGTAACGAGCAGTACTTC. It encodes CASSSFASNEQYF.

The chain recombines TRBV2 with TRBJ1-2, with a possible D match to TRBD1 (5 bases). The V gene lost 3 bases and the J gene lost 5 bases, with 10 bases spanning the gap. This CDR3 comprises 13 residues. Germline CDR1 is SNHLY and CDR2 is FYNNEI. The DNA for the CDR3 is TGTGCCAGCAGTGACCCGACAGAATATGGCTACACCTTC. This codes for CASSDPTEYGYTF.

This rearrangement joins TRBV10-1 to TRBJ2-1; 15 nucleotides line up with TRBD2. V lost 2 bases to trimming and J lost 6 bases; unmatched junction nucleotides: 2. This CDR3 region has 16 residues. Germline V lookup: CDR1 WNHNN, CDR2 SYGVQD (reference sequence). CDR3 bases: TGCGCCAGCAGTGAGGGGACTAGCGGGGGGCCCAATGAGCAGTTCTTC. The encoded protein is CASSEGTSGGPNEQFF.

CDR3 amino acids: CAIRANYGYTF. For the CDR3, the DNA is TGTGCCATCCGAGCTAACTATGGCTACACCTTC. The J gene is TRBJ1-2, the V gene TRBV6-1; D unclear. Between the trimmed V and J ends, which lost 10 bases and 0 bases, there was a span of 6 bases. The CDR3 is 11 amino acids. Looked up from germline, CDR1 is MNHNS and CDR2 is SASEGT.

This clonotype occurred a few times. V usage is TRBV20-1 and J usage is TRBJ1-2; 8 bases align to TRBD1. The J segment lost 6 bases and the V segment lost 3 bases, leaving 9 bases of the junction unmatched. This CDR3 comprises 14 residues. Germline CDR1 reads DFQATT; CDR2 reads SNEGSKA (reference sequence). The CDR3 loop reads CSASIQGATHGYTF. In nucleotides, the CDR3 is TGCAGTGCTAGTATCCAGGGGGCCACCCATGGCTACACCTTC.

The genes are TRBV19 and TRBJ1-1, with D hard to call. The CDR3 contains 12 residues. Between the trimmed V and J ends, which lost 6 bases and 1 base, there was a span of 6 bases. Germline CDR1 reads LNHDA; CDR2 reads SQIVND (reference sequence). CDR3 residues: CASRIGNTEAFF. CDR3 bases: TGTGCCAGTAGGATCGGGAACACTGAAGCTTTCTTT.

The V call is TRBV19, the J call TRBJ2-7; 7 positions match TRBD2. Germline CDR1 and CDR2: LNHDA and SQIVND (reference sequence). The CDR3 consists of 13 residues. The junction had 5 bases not matched to a gene; V was cut back by 7 bases and J by 2 bases. The CDR3 is CASTPGGAYEQYF. The DNA for the CDR3 is TGTGCCAGTACCCCTGGGGGGGCCTACGAGCAGTACTTC.